This TCR beta chain was observed in a study of tumor-infiltrating lymphocytes in localized non-small cell lung cancer. Background on the study: Resected tumor was paired with non-adjacent uninvolved lung from the same patient. Regarding the study as a whole: Technical variation could not be separated from intratumor heterogeneity here. Tumors had more T cell infiltration than uninvolved lung, per TCRbeta sequencing and CD3 counts.

A note on this clone: The antigen is undetermined.

The CDR3 covers 16 residues. Germline V CDR1 and CDR2: LNHDA, SQIVND (reference sequence). V lost 4 bases and J 6 bases, leaving 20 bases between the germline ends. Repertoires were generated with immunoSEQ multiplex PCR, while TCRdb's copy carries only in-frame clones and drops some. The sample contains about 4,800 clones, approximately 95% of which appear only once. This TCR was recovered from a human donor with non-small cell lung cancer. The gene calls are TRBV19 and TRBJ2-3; D is perhaps TRBD1 (6 bases). The sequencing sample was made of uninvolved lung tissue not adjacent to the tumor. The CDR3 bases are TGTGCCAGTAGTAGTTCGACAGGCGTGCTGGAGGATACGCAGTATTTT. It encodes CASSSSTGVLEDTQYF.